Presented here are 30 T cell receptor beta chains from one specimen sequenced in a study of beta chain features in type 1 diabetes. cDNA synthesis used the whole RNA isolate, giving expressed TCRB sequences. The data were produced by immunoSEQ multiplex PCR, yet TCRdb's version contains in-frame clones alone and is incomplete. There are about 220,000 clones in the sample; roughly a tenth occur only once, and 1% to 1.5% lies in the top ten. Input material: central memory CD4+ T cells from blood. These receptors were obtained from a man aged 18-30 years in good health.

This clone occurred a few times. The chain recombines TRBV10-3 with TRBJ2-1; the match to TRBD2 covers 11 bases. Germline CDR1 and CDR2: ENHRY and SYGVKD. Germline trimming cut 0 bases from V and 9 bases from J; bases unmatched to any gene: 4. There are 15 residues in the CDR3. For the CDR3, the DNA is TGTGCCATCAGTGAGTCCGAAACTAGCGGGAGTGAGCAGTTCTTC. Protein: CAISESETSGSEQFF.

The chain has TRBV28 and TRBJ2-3, with D perhaps being TRBD1 or TRBD2 (5 bases each). Germline values: CDR1 MDHEN, CDR2 SYDVKM. This CDR3 is 14 amino acids long. Trimming shortened V by 6 bases and J by 4 bases, and 14 bases separated the two germline ends. The CDR3 spells CASSTGPLSDTQYF. CDR3 in DNA: TGTGCCAGCAGCACGGGACCTCTATCAGATACGCAGTATTTT.

Only a few counts were recorded for this clone. The chain uses TRBV14 and TRBJ2-5; D not resolved. V was trimmed by 4 bases and J by 5 bases, leaving 11 bases between them. Per the germline V gene, CDR1 is SGHDN and CDR2 is FVKESK. This CDR3 has 13 residues. Written as DNA, the CDR3 is TGTGCCAGCAGCCCCCGGGCCGGGGAGACCCAGTACTTC. It encodes CASSPRAGETQYF.

The chain combines TRBV28 with TRBJ2-5; either TRBD1 or TRBD2 may fit D (6 bases each). Per germline, CDR1 MDHEN and CDR2 SYDVKM. The CDR3 length is 17 residues. V lost 3 bases and J lost 4, with 21 bases in between. CDR3 amino acids: CASSFVLVGGLGETQYF. CDR3 nucleotide sequence: TGTGCCAGCAGTTTCGTCTTAGTGGGGGGCTTAGGAGAGACCCAGTACTTC. The complete variable domain, with remaining parts taken from reference TRBV28 and TRBJ2-5, reads DVKVTQSSRYLVKRTGEKVFLECVQDMDHENMFWYRQDPGLGLRLIYFSYDVKMKEKGDIPEGYSVSREKKERFSLILESASTNQTSMYLCASSFVLVGGLGETQYFGPGTRLLVL.

This clone was counted only a few times. V gene TRBV7-2 combines with J gene TRBJ2-6; unclear D gene. Germline V lookup: CDR1 SGHTA, CDR2 FQGNSA. The CDR3 spans 15 residues. Trimming left V 4 bases short and J 4 bases short, with 11 bases between. The CDR3 DNA follows: TGTGCCAGCAGCTCTACGTTGGGAGGGGCCAACGTCCTGACTTTC. Protein: CASSSTLGGANVLTF.

There are a few counts of this clone. The J gene is TRBJ2-5, the V gene TRBV5-1; D gene unclear. Deletions cut 4 bases from V and 1 base from J, with 11 bases between. CDR1 and CDR2 (germline): SGHRS, YFSETQ. CDR3 length: 14 residues. Here the CDR3 reads CASSVAGTQETQYF. The CDR3 DNA is TGCGCCAGCAGCGTGGCAGGCACCCAAGAGACCCAGTACTTC.

A few counts support this clone. The chain uses TRBV18 and TRBJ2-3; 9 bases agree with TRBD1. The germline CDR1 and CDR2 sequences are KGHSH and LQKENI. Trimming took 5 bases from V and 6 from J; bases not matched to a gene: 12. CDR3 length: 16 amino acids. CDR3 DNA: TGTGCCAGCTCAACGGCACAGGGGGCGCTTTTGGATACGCAGTATTTT. It translates to CASSTAQGALLDTQYF.

This clone turned up a few times. This rearrangement joins TRBV29-1 to TRBJ1-2; 7 bases align to TRBD1. This CDR3 is built from 13 residues. Looked up from germline, CDR1 is SQVTM and CDR2 is ANQGSEA. Germline trimming cut 8 bases from V and 3 bases from J; bases unmatched to any gene: 9. Here the CDR3 DNA reads TGCAGCACCGCTTCCGGGACAGACTATGGCTACACCTTC. It codes for CSTASGTDYGYTF.

This chain links TRBV5-6 with TRBJ1-1; D is ambiguous. The V and J ends lost 5 bases and 3 bases respectively, with 8 bases between them. The CDR3 sequence is 12 residues long. CDR1 SGHDT and CDR2 YYEEEE come from the germline V gene. The CDR3 DNA reads as TGTGCCAGCAGTGAGTATTACACTGAAGCTTTCTTT. It specifies CASSEYYTEAFF.

The chain combines TRBV15 with TRBJ2-7; D is possibly TRBD1 (6 bases). This CDR3 is 15 amino acids long. Germline CDR1 LNHNV, CDR2 YYDKDF (reference sequence). Trimming cost V 1 base and J 6 bases, with 16 bases left between them. The CDR3 here is CATSRVPQGNFEQYF. The CDR3 DNA sequence: TGTGCCACCAGCAGAGTGCCCCAGGGGAATTTCGAGCAGTACTTC.

The CDR3 spells CASSPKTRSQETQYF. The CDR3 coding sequence is TGTGCCAGCAGTCCGAAGACTAGGTCACAAGAGACCCAGTACTTC. The rearrangement uses TRBV6-1 and TRBJ2-5; D perhaps matches TRBD2 (6 bases). Germline values: CDR1 MNHNS, CDR2 SASEGT. V gave up 5 bases and J gave up 2 bases, with 15 bases separating them. CDR3 length: 15 residues.

V is TRBV30 and J is TRBJ2-7; tentatively, D is TRBD1 or TRBD2 (6 bases each). This CDR3 is built from 12 residues. Trimming pared 2 bases from V and 6 bases from J, leaving 11 bases between. The germline V gene encodes CDR1 GTSNPN and CDR2 SVGIG (reference sequence). The CDR3 sequence is CAWSTGRSEQYF. The CDR3 DNA reads as TGTGCCTGGAGTACAGGGAGGAGCGAGCAGTACTTC.

A note on this clone: This could be a read error, since a much larger clone is one nucleotide away. The V gene is TRBV11-2, the J gene TRBJ1-3; D ambiguous. Trimming took off 4 bases at V and 2 bases at J, with 0 bases between the two ends. The CDR3 consists of 11 residues. The germline gives CDR1 SGHAT, CDR2 FQNNGV. CDR3 bases: TGTGCCAGCAGCTCTGGAAACACCATATATTTT. Its protein product is CASSSGNTIYF.

The sample holds a few counts of this clone. CDR3 in DNA: TGTGCCAGTCGCAGGGAGCACACTGAAGCTTTCTTT. As protein: CASRREHTEAFF. The chain joins TRBV5-6 to TRBJ1-1; weak D call: TRBD1 (5 bases). The germline V and J ends were trimmed by 8 bases and 3 bases, with 11 bases remaining between them. Germline V gene sequence: CDR1 SGHDT, CDR2 YYEEEE. The CDR3 is made up of 12 amino acids.

This clone was seen a few times. The V gene is TRBV7-2, the J gene TRBJ2-1; D remains unclear. The CDR3 is made up of 12 amino acids. V was cut by 3 bases and J by 10 bases, with 10 bases left in between. From germline, CDR1 is SGHTA and CDR2 FQGNSA. CDR3 in amino acids: CASSFQPREQFF. DNA of the CDR3: TGTGCCAGCAGCTTTCAGCCTCGAGAGCAGTTCTTC.

This clone was seen more than once but under ten times. The V call is TRBV23-1, the J call TRBJ1-4; D might be TRBD1 (5 bases). TRBV23-1 is treated as an ORF (open reading frame) with a function not yet certain. The germline V and J ends were trimmed by 7 bases and 2 bases, with 17 bases remaining between them. The CDR3 runs to 16 residues. CDR3 region: CASNTGLPGTNEKLFF. In DNA, the CDR3 is TGCGCCAGCAATACGGGACTGCCGGGGACTAATGAAAAACTGTTTTTT.

This clone has more than one count but fewer than ten. This chain uses TRBV29-1 with TRBJ2-7; a possible D gene is TRBD1 (5 bases). This CDR3 is 13 amino acids long. Between the trimmed V and J ends, which lost 1 base and 7 bases, there was a span of 14 bases. CDR1 is SQVTM and CDR2 is ANQGSEA in the germline V gene. CDR3 DNA: TGCAGCGTTGAAGCACGCACAACAGGAGAGCAGTACTTC. Encoded protein: CSVEARTTGEQYF.

A note on this clone: Other DNA sequences in the sample encode the same CDR3. The CDR3 loop reads CASSAGLAGGGLGETQYF. For the CDR3, the DNA is TGTGCCAGCAGCGCGGGTCTAGCGGGAGGTGGCTTGGGAGAGACCCAGTACTTC. V is TRBV9 and J is TRBJ2-5, with 11 positions matching TRBD2. Per the germline V gene, CDR1 is SGDLS and CDR2 is YYNGEE. The length of the CDR3 is 18 residues. V gave up 3 bases and J gave up 4 bases; unmatched junction bases: 14.

The chain employs TRBV18 and TRBJ1-1; D gene ambiguous. CDR3 length equals 12 residues. In germline, CDR1 is KGHSH, CDR2 LQKENI. V was cut by 1 base and J by 7 bases, with 7 bases left in between. The CDR3 here is CASSPRRDEAFF. CDR3 bases: TGTGCCAGCTCACCACGGCGTGATGAAGCTTTCTTT.

For this clone: A far larger clone is off by one base, so a read error is likely. The chain combines TRBV7-2 with TRBJ2-7, with D unresolved. From germline, CDR1 is SGHTA and CDR2 FQGNSA. This CDR3 has 11 amino acids. V lost 4 bases and J 5 bases, leaving 6 bases between the germline ends. DNA for the CDR3: TGTGCCAGCAGCTCGCCCAACGAGCAGTACTTC. This gives the protein CASSSPNEQYF. Looking up the rest from reference TRBV7-2 and TRBJ2-7 gives the full variable domain: GAGVSQSPSNKVTEKGKDVELRCDPISGHTALYWYRQSLGQGLEFLIYFQGNSAPDKSGLPSDRFSAERTGGSVSTLTIQRTQQEDSAVYLCASSSPNEQYFGPGTRLTVT.

This clone was counted only a few times. The rearrangement joins TRBV7-9 to TRBJ2-3; 8 bases fit TRBD2. This CDR3 is 16 amino acids long. Germline lookup yields CDR1 SEHNR and CDR2 FQNEAQ (reference sequence). V was clipped by 5 bases and J by 6 bases; unmatched bases: 13. The CDR3 region is CASSPGGAGVADTQYF. The CDR3 bases are TGTGCCAGCAGCCCCGGGGGAGCGGGAGTGGCGGATACGCAGTATTTT.

This chain joins TRBV29-1 and TRBJ1-5, with 9 bases identical to TRBD1. Germline assignment: CDR1 SQVTM and CDR2 ANQGSEA. This CDR3 has 13 residues. With 6 bases clipped from V and 4 bases from J, the junction kept 4 bases outside the gene matches. The CDR3 loop is CSVVDRGNQPQHF. DNA for the CDR3: TGCAGCGTCGTGGACAGGGGTAATCAGCCCCAGCATTTT. The complete variable domain, with remaining parts taken from reference TRBV29-1 and TRBJ1-5, reads SAVISQKPSRDICQRGTSLTIQCQVDSQVTMMFWYRQQPGQSLTLIATANQGSEATYESGFVIDKFPISRPNLTFSTLTVSNMSPEDSSIYLCSVVDRGNQPQHFGDGTRLSIL.

The chain joins TRBV30 to TRBJ1-2, with D hard to call. The CDR3 runs to 12 residues. Per germline, CDR1 GTSNPN and CDR2 SVGIG (reference sequence). V lost 3 bases and J lost 10, with 15 bases in between. The CDR3 is CAWSVGSQYYTF. As DNA, the CDR3 is TGTGCCTGGAGCGTGGGCAGCCAATACTACACCTTC.

V gene TRBV7-2 combines with J gene TRBJ2-1; possibly TRBD2 for D (6 bases). V lost 5 bases, J lost 5 bases, and 22 bases lay in between. Germline V gene sequence: CDR1 SGHTA, CDR2 FQGNSA. The CDR3 covers 17 residues. The CDR3 coding sequence is TGTGCCAGCAGCCGGAGTAGGGCGGGACCCGGACACAATGAGCAGTTCTTC. Protein: CASSRSRAGPGHNEQFF.

This clone was detected a few times. The gene calls are TRBV4-2 and TRBJ2-5; D is perhaps TRBD2 (5 bases). The V and J ends lost 4 bases and 3 bases respectively, with 9 bases between them. Per germline, CDR1 LGHNA and CDR2 YNFKEQ. The CDR3 has 13 residues. Here the CDR3 reads CASSLGLEETQYF. For the CDR3, the DNA is TGTGCCAGCAGCCTAGGACTGGAAGAGACCCAGTACTTC.

The CDR3 sequence is CASSPLVWRGGDEQFF. CDR3 in DNA: TGTGCCAGCAGCCCCCTCGTGTGGCGAGGGGGTGATGAGCAGTTCTTC. This sequence joins TRBV7-8 and TRBJ2-1, with a weak D call TRBD1 (6 bases). Trimming removed 5 bases at V and 8 bases at J, with 22 bases between. Germline lookup yields CDR1 SGHVS and CDR2 FQNEAQ. The CDR3 runs 16 residues.

This sequence joins TRBV29-1 and TRBJ2-2; D not certain. From germline, CDR1 is SQVTM and CDR2 ANQGSEA. The V end was cut by 3 bases, the J end by 5 bases, with 13 bases between. This CDR3 is built from 14 residues. The CDR3 bases are TGCAGCGTTGACAACGATGCGGTTACCGGGGAGCTGTTTTTT. It encodes CSVDNDAVTGELFF.

This clone was recorded at least ten times. The chain employs TRBV30 and TRBJ1-5; maybe TRBD1 (5 bases). Germline CDR1 and CDR2: GTSNPN and SVGIG (reference sequence). The CDR3 loop spans 15 amino acids. Between the trimmed V and J ends, which lost 0 bases and 5 bases, there was a span of 14 bases. CDR3 bases: TGTGCCTGGAGTGTTGGCGAGGGACTTGATCAGCCCCAGCATTTT. Residues: CAWSVGEGLDQPQHF.

This clone was observed a handful of times. A much larger clone lies a single base off, so this may be a read error. The chain has TRBV30 and TRBJ1-5; 7 bases match TRBD1. The CDR3 runs to 15 residues. The germline CDR1 and CDR2 sequences are GTSNPN and SVGIG (reference sequence). The CDR3 loop reads CALSSPDRGNQPQHF. CDR3 bases: TGTGCCTTGAGTTCTCCAGACAGGGGCAATCAGCCCCAGCATTTT.

This clone was observed a handful of times. The chain employs TRBV2 and TRBJ1-4, with D possibly TRBD1 on 5 matching bases. Germline V gives CDR1 SNHLY, CDR2 FYNNEI. The V and J ends lost 7 bases and 8 bases respectively, with 11 bases between them. The CDR3 is 12 amino acids. CDR3 loop: CASKQAGEKLFF. Written as DNA, the CDR3 is TGTGCCAGCAAACAGGCGGGGGAAAAACTGTTTTTT.